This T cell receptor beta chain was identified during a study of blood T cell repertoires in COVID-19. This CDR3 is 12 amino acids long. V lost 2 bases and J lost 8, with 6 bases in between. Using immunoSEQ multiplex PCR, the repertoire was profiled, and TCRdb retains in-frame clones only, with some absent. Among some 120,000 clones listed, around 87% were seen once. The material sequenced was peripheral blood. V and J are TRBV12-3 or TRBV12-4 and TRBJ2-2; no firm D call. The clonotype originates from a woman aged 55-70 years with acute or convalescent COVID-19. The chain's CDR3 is CASSLIRGELFF. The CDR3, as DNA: TGTGCCAGCAGTTTAATTCGGGGGGAGCTGTTTTTT.